Each of the 24 T cell receptor beta chains below was sequenced from the same sample in a study of T cell responses to AZD1222 COVID-19 vaccine. Here immunoSEQ multiplex PCR was the method, and the copy in TCRdb shows in-frame clones only, minus some. The repertoire holds approximately 120,000 clones, with about 85% as singletons. This specimen consisted of peripheral blood, obtained 28 days after the second AZD1222 dose. These TCRs come from an adult who received the AZD1222 COVID-19 vaccine.

The gene calls are TRBV11-2 and TRBJ1-2, with no clear D. The CDR3 is made up of 14 amino acids. Per the germline V gene, CDR1 is SGHAT and CDR2 is FQNNGV. Trimming removed 5 bases from V and 7 bases from J, with 17 bases in between. The CDR3 spells CASSPPGGKSGYTF. The CDR3 nucleotides read TGTGCCAGCAGCCCCCCGGGAGGAAAGTCTGGCTACACCTTC.

J is TRBJ2-1 and V is TRBV7-2; 12 nucleotides match TRBD2. Germline V gene sequence: CDR1 SGHTA, CDR2 FQGNSA. The CDR3 loop spans 14 amino acids. The junction had 1 base not matched to a gene; V was cut back by 6 bases and J by 4 bases. The CDR3 sequence: CASRLAGGYNEQFF. CDR3 bases: TGTGCCAGCAGGCTAGCGGGGGGGTACAATGAGCAGTTCTTC.

The chain carries TRBV18 and TRBJ2-7; D perhaps matches TRBD1 (6 bases). CDR3 length: 13 amino acids. V shed 3 bases and J shed 2 bases, with 8 bases lying between them. Germline V lookup: CDR1 KGHSH, CDR2 LQKENI. The CDR3 region has the DNA TGTGCCAGCTCACCTGGACAGACCTACGAGCAGTACTTC. This codes for CASSPGQTYEQYF.

The chain links TRBV11-3 to TRBJ2-7; the match to TRBD1 covers 9 bases. CDR1 SGHNT and CDR2 YENEEA come from the germline V gene. The trim removed 1 base at V and 3 bases at J, leaving 7 bases unmatched. The CDR3 sequence is 16 residues long. The CDR3 nucleotides are TGTGCCAGCAGCTTAGGTGCAAGGGGACAGGGCTACGAGCAGTACTTC. It yields the protein CASSLGARGQGYEQYF.

This chain connects TRBV7-2 to TRBJ2-3; 9 nucleotides match TRBD1. Trimming removed 5 bases from V and 5 bases from J; junction bases left unmatched: 8. The V gene's germline CDR1 is SGHTA and CDR2 FQGNSA. CDR3 size: 15 residues. The DNA for the CDR3 is TGTGCCAGCAGCCCGCGGACAGGGGAGAGAGATACGCAGTATTTT. It is translated as CASSPRTGERDTQYF.

CDR3 residues: CAWTGTSGANTGELFF. CDR3 bases: TGTGCCTGGACCGGGACTAGCGGAGCCAACACCGGGGAGCTGTTTTTT. The chain has TRBV30 and TRBJ2-2; 11 bases are shared with TRBD2. The germline V gene encodes CDR1 GTSNPN and CDR2 SVGIG (reference sequence). The CDR3 is 16 residues long. V lost 4 bases, J lost 2 bases, and 6 bases stayed unmatched.

V usage is TRBV11-2 and J usage is TRBJ2-6; D may be TRBD2 (5 bases). Per the germline V gene, CDR1 is SGHAT and CDR2 is FQNNGV. The CDR3 is made up of 17 amino acids. Between the trimmed V and J ends, which lost 3 bases and 0 bases, there was a span of 12 bases. For the CDR3, the DNA is TGTGCCAGCAGCTTCGCACGAGGGCCCTCTGGGGCCAACGTCCTGACTTTC. The encoded protein is CASSFARGPSGANVLTF.

Notes on this clone: The junction does not match germline at one end; this may be a read error. CDR3 loop: CASSLTKDRTEAFF. The CDR3 bases are TGTGCCAGCAGCCTAACCAAGGACCGCACTGAAGCTTTCTTT. The chain is built from TRBV7-3 and TRBJ1-1; D ambiguous. CDR1 and CDR2 (germline): SGHTA, FQGTGA. This CDR3 contains 14 residues.

The V call is TRBV6-6, the J call TRBJ1-2, with a possible D match to TRBD1 (5 bases). Germline V gives CDR1 MNHNY, CDR2 SVGAGI (reference sequence). The CDR3 has 14 residues. V was trimmed by 7 bases and J by 7 bases, leaving 19 bases between them. CDR3 protein: CASKGGGTFGGYTF. CDR3 coding DNA: TGTGCCAGCAAAGGTGGCGGGACTTTTGGTGGCTACACCTTC.

CDR3 loop: CASSPTGEILRGYTF. The DNA for the CDR3 is TGTGCCAGCAGTCCTACAGGGGAGATTCTTCGAGGCTACACCTTC. This chain connects TRBV6-5 to TRBJ1-2, with TRBD1 matching 7 bases. The CDR3 has 15 amino acids. V lost 5 bases, J lost 8 bases, and 14 bases stayed unmatched. The germline CDR1 and CDR2 sequences are MNHEY and SVGAGI.

DNA for the CDR3: TGTGCCTTCCTGGCTGTTCACTCCTACGAGCAGTACTTC. The encoded protein is CAFLAVHSYEQYF. The chain recombines TRBV6-4 with TRBJ2-7; D not certain. V lost 11 bases and J 0 bases, leaving 14 bases between the germline ends. The germline V gene encodes CDR1 MRHNA and CDR2 SNTAGT. CDR3 length: 13 residues.

This clone was seen a few times. The chain uses TRBV6-5 and TRBJ2-7; 7 nucleotides line up with TRBD2. The germline V gene has CDR1 MNHEY and CDR2 SVGAGI. The CDR3 has 13 amino acids. J lost 5 bases, V lost 6 bases, and 7 bases had no gene match. The CDR3 nucleotides read TGTGCCAGCAGGGGGAGGGCCCCCAACGAGCAGTACTTC. It codes for CASRGRAPNEQYF.

V usage is TRBV5-4 and J usage is TRBJ2-2; 8 positions agree with TRBD2. V shed 0 bases and J 6 bases; nucleotides not matched to a gene: 10. The CDR3 runs to 17 residues. CDR1 SGHNT and CDR2 YYREEE come from the germline V gene (reference sequence). The CDR3 DNA sequence: TGTGCCAGCAGCTTGGGCGGGATAGCGGGGACGGCCGGGGAGCTGTTTTTT. This codes for CASSLGGIAGTAGELFF.

The V and J genes are TRBV5-1 and TRBJ1-5, with 12 nucleotides matching TRBD1. The CDR3 is 15 amino acids. CDR1 is SGHRS, CDR2 YFSETQ, per germline. V dropped 4 bases and J dropped 6; count of bases not matched to a gene: 5. As DNA, the CDR3 is TGCGCCAGCAGCCCGGGACAGGGGGCGATTCAGCCCCAGCATTTT. Protein product: CASSPGQGAIQPQHF.

The rearrangement links TRBV5-4 to TRBJ2-7; D perhaps matches TRBD2 (5 bases). Per the germline V gene, CDR1 is SGHNT and CDR2 is YYREEE (reference sequence). Trimming cost V 0 bases and J 9 bases, with 16 bases left between them. CDR3 length: 14 residues. This chain's CDR3 is CASSLGPQSRGQYF. CDR3 in DNA: TGTGCCAGCAGCTTGGGGCCCCAAAGCCGGGGGCAGTACTTC.

This clone turned up a few times. This sequence joins TRBV12-3 or TRBV12-4 and TRBJ1-2; D gene uncertain. The CDR3 consists of 13 residues. V lost 3 bases to trimming and J lost 4 bases, with 9 bases between them. The CDR3: CASSLALVYGYTF. The CDR3 nucleotides read TGTGCCAGCAGTTTGGCCCTGGTCTATGGCTACACCTTC.

V gene TRBV10-2 combines with J gene TRBJ2-1; D possibly matches TRBD1 or TRBD2 (6 bases each). Germline V gene data show CDR1 as WSHSY and CDR2 as SAAADI. CDR3 length: 17 amino acids. Trimming took 3 bases from V and 0 from J, leaving 15 bases between them. The CDR3 spells CASSELTQGLSYNEQFF. Written as DNA, the CDR3 is TGCGCCAGCAGTGAACTCACACAGGGACTCTCCTACAATGAGCAGTTCTTC.

The CDR3 DNA is TGTGCCAGCAGCGCCAAACCGGGCAATCAGCCCCAGCATTTT. Translated, it gives CASSAKPGNQPQHF. V gene TRBV7-2 combines with J gene TRBJ1-5; D call uncertain. CDR1 is SGHTA and CDR2 is FQGNSA in the germline V gene. Between the trimmed V and J ends, which lost 5 bases and 2 bases, there was a span of 10 bases. The CDR3 totals 14 residues.

This clone has only one observation. The J gene is TRBJ2-1, the V gene TRBV28; unclear D gene. This CDR3 has 12 residues. Germline V gene data show CDR1 as MDHEN and CDR2 as SYDVKM. Trimming stripped 3 bases from V and 5 bases from J, with 5 bases between. CDR3 sequence: CASSLLNNEQFF. The CDR3 DNA reads TGTGCCAGCAGTTTGTTGAACAATGAGCAGTTCTTC.

Worth noting for this clone: Other DNA sequences in the same sample also yield this CDR3. The chain uses TRBV3-1 (or the pseudogene TRBV3-2) and TRBJ2-7; D is undetermined. CDR1 is LGHDT and CDR2 is YNNKEL in the germline V gene (reference sequence). The CDR3 covers 12 residues. V lost 1 base and J 1 base, leaving 2 bases between the germline ends. DNA for the CDR3: TGTGCCAGCAGCCAAGGATCCTACGAGCAGTACTTC. Translated: CASSQGSYEQYF.

This sequence joins TRBV30 and TRBJ1-1; D is undetermined. Per germline, CDR1 GTSNPN and CDR2 SVGIG (reference sequence). Deletions cut 1 base from V and 0 bases from J, with 6 bases between. This CDR3 comprises 13 residues. The CDR3 protein is CAWSGAMNTEAFF. As DNA, the CDR3 is TGTGCCTGGAGTGGGGCTATGAACACTGAAGCTTTCTTT.

The chain joins TRBV28 to TRBJ1-1; no clear D gene. Germline CDR1 is MDHEN and CDR2 is SYDVKM. Trimming shortened V by 7 bases and J by 10 bases, and 13 bases separated the two germline ends. The CDR3 loop spans 11 amino acids. CDR3 in amino acids: CASKTGHRAFF. For the CDR3, the DNA is TGTGCCAGCAAGACCGGCCACCGAGCTTTCTTT.

The J gene is TRBJ2-1, the V gene TRBV3-1 (or the pseudogene TRBV3-2); possible D gene TRBD2, 5 bases. The CDR3 consists of 15 residues. Germline-derived CDR1 and CDR2 are LGHDT and YNNKEL (reference sequence). V was cut by 4 bases and J by 4 bases, with 14 bases left in between. The CDR3 protein is CASSLIRTGYNEQFF. CDR3 nucleotides: TGTGCCAGCAGCCTCATAAGGACGGGGTACAATGAGCAGTTCTTC.

The sample holds one count of this clone. The chain recombines TRBV10-3 with TRBJ2-7, with 9 bases aligning to TRBD1. The CDR3 covers 14 residues. Germline CDR1 is ENHRY and CDR2 is SYGVKD. V shed 7 bases, J shed 6 bases, and the junction held 10 bases outside the gene matches. CDR3 nucleotide sequence: TGTGCCATCAAACTACAGGGGGCGGCTGGCGAGCAGTACTTC. It yields the protein CAIKLQGAAGEQYF.